The T cell receptor (beta chain) described here comes from a study of response to subunit inactivated influenza vaccine. TCRdb analysed the RT-PCR reads with MiXCR anew, one entry per CDR3 protein. The sample has hundreds of thousands of distinct CDR3 sequences; about 25% are singletons. This clonotype has more than one count but fewer than ten. Germline V lookup: CDR1 PRHDT, CDR2 FYEKMQ (reference sequence). The CDR3 has 13 residues. V shed 0 bases, J shed 6 bases, and the junction held 2 bases outside the gene matches. The receptor's source is a man between 45 and 60 years old who received an inactivated influenza vaccine. The chain joins TRBV13 to TRBJ2-7; 7 bases match TRBD1. The specimen comprised CD4+ T cells sorted from PBMCs, sampled 5 days after vaccination. The CDR3 loop is CASSLGDRVEQYF. CDR3 coding DNA: TGTGCCAGCAGCTTAGGCGACAGGGTCGAGCAGTACTTC.